Sequencing of this TCR beta chain was carried out in a study of blood T cell repertoires in COVID-19. Whole-study context: Nucleic acid was either cDNA or gDNA, and it came from T cells, B-cell-depleted T cells, or PBMCs.

The germline V gene has CDR1 GTSNPN and CDR2 SVGIG (reference sequence). The length of the CDR3 is 13 residues. Trimming at V came to 2 bases and at J to 7 bases, leaving 7 bases not matched to a gene. Per the original methods: Amplification from reference gene primers served as the basis for estimated nucleated cell counts. The protocol was immunoSEQ multiplex PCR, while the TCRdb copy is restricted to in-frame clones and leaves out a portion. For V, J and clone size, that table is used; D and trimming come from the DNA. The sample lists about 400,000 clones, around 87% seen once, with 3% in the top ten. There are a few counts of this clone.

The sample comprised peripheral blood. The receptor was isolated from a human donor in a cohort sampled during active COVID-19. This chain links TRBV30 with TRBJ1-1; 7 bases are shared with TRBD1. CDR3 in amino acids: CAWSYRQGGEAFF. The CDR3 coding sequence is TGTGCCTGGAGTTACAGACAGGGAGGTGAAGCTTTCTTT.